This TCR beta chain came from a study of T cells after yellow fever vaccination. As for the study in general: In the case of low-cell-number fractions, SMART-Seq v4 Ultra Low Input was used for preparation. Findings and limits, study-wide: The bulk population could contribute abundant contaminating clonotypes to FACS-sorted repertoires. Weaker overall was a secondary response that nonetheless peaked faster, on day 5 versus 15.

Germline V gene data show CDR1 as LNHDA and CDR2 as SQIVND (reference sequence). CDR3 length: 13 amino acids. With 7 bases removed from V and 4 bases from J, the gap between germline ends came to 13 bases. Of note for this clonotype: Its antigen is unidentified.

Generation of TCR cDNA used 5'RACE template switching (which added a universal primer site and UMIs). MiXCR, run by TCRdb on the 5' RACE reads, gives a single entry per CDR3 protein. Here the sample spans 150,000 to 200,000 distinct CDR3 sequences, 9.3% being singletons. The J gene is TRBJ1-1, the V gene TRBV19; D remains ambiguous. This TCR derives from a man aged 18-30 years who received the YFV17D yellow fever vaccine. This sample comprised CD8+ T cells sorted from PBMCs, obtained 45 days after the yellow fever booster vaccination. The CDR3 spells CASKDFSLTEAFF. The CDR3 DNA reads as TGTGCCAGTAAGGATTTTTCTCTCACTGAAGCTTTCTTT.